What follows are 31 T cell receptor beta chains derived from one specimen sequenced in a study of T-cell reconstitution after alpha-beta-depleted transplantation in children. Researchers prepared the TCRbeta library using unique molecular identifiers, the study reports. MiXCR, applied by TCRdb to the PCR reads, yields one record per CDR3 protein. In the table there are some 81,000 distinct CDR3 sequences, approximately 14% of which are singletons. This specimen was PBMCs, mostly from graft donor cells, taken 180 days after TCRalphabeta/CD19-depleted stem cell transplant. These receptors all stem from a male patient between 2 and 10 years old who had a stem cell transplant for acute lymphoblastic leukemia, so the T cells may come from the graft donor.

A few counts support this clonotype. This chain connects TRBV20-1 to TRBJ2-7; TRBD2 matches 10 bases. Germline trimming cut 1 base from V and 7 bases from J; bases unmatched to any gene: 10. This CDR3 has 15 amino acids. Germline V gives CDR1 DFQATT, CDR2 SNEGSKA (reference sequence). The CDR3 sequence: CSARVGTSVAWEQYF. CDR3 bases: TGCAGTGCTAGAGTTGGGACTAGCGTGGCCTGGGAGCAGTACTTC.

The V and J genes are TRBV20-1 and TRBJ2-7; 7 bases align to TRBD1. The CDR3 runs 14 residues. Germline V gives CDR1 DFQATT, CDR2 SNEGSKA (reference sequence). V was pared by 3 bases and J by 4 bases, with 9 bases of the junction left unmatched. CDR3 nucleotides: TGCAGTGCTAGGTTAGGGGGCGGCCGGTACGAGCAGTACTTC. This translates into CSARLGGGRYEQYF.

Only a few counts were recorded for this clonotype. The rearrangement joins TRBV6-5 to TRBJ2-7, with D unresolved. V lost 2 bases and J 5 bases, leaving 4 bases between the germline ends. Looked up from germline, CDR1 is MNHEY and CDR2 is SVGAGI. The CDR3 consists of 11 residues. CDR3 region: CASSYRDEQYF. The CDR3 DNA is TGTGCCAGCAGTTACAGGGACGAGCAGTACTTC.

The rearrangement uses TRBV20-1 and TRBJ1-2; D unclear. CDR1 is DFQATT and CDR2 is SNEGSKA in the germline V gene (reference sequence). The CDR3 contains 12 residues. The V gene lost 3 bases and the J gene lost 3 bases, with 8 bases spanning the gap. The CDR3 bases are TGCAGTGCTAGTGAGTTTTACTATGGCTACACCTTC. This codes for CSASEFYYGYTF.

This clonotype has a count of ten or more. The rearrangement joins TRBV20-1 to TRBJ1-5; 7 bases match TRBD1. Losses at the gene ends were 8 bases for V and 4 bases for J; bases not matched to a gene: 8. The CDR3 extends over 13 amino acids. The germline gives CDR1 DFQATT, CDR2 SNEGSKA (reference sequence). The CDR3 nucleotides are TGCAGTACTAAGGCAGGGGGAAATCAGCCCCAGCATTTT. Encoded protein: CSTKAGGNQPQHF.

This clonotype turned up a few times. This chain links TRBV10-3 with TRBJ2-1; possible D gene TRBD2, 6 bases. From germline, CDR1 is ENHRY and CDR2 SYGVKD. The length of the CDR3 is 18 residues. Trimming pared 5 bases from V and 1 base from J, leaving 21 bases between. The CDR3 DNA is TGTGCCATCAGTCCGAGTGGAGGGGTCCGACCGTCCTACAATGAGCAGTTCTTC. Translated, it gives CAISPSGGVRPSYNEQFF.

This clonotype was seen a handful of times. This chain connects TRBV5-1 to TRBJ2-7, with 10 bases lining up with TRBD2. The CDR3 length is 16 residues. From germline, CDR1 is SGHRS and CDR2 YFSETQ. Trimming took 4 bases from V and 6 from J; bases not matched to a gene: 13. The DNA of the CDR3 is TGCGCCAGCAGCCGGCCTGGGAGCGGGGGGGCCTCCGAGCAGTACTTC. Translating it yields CASSRPGSGGASEQYF.

The genes are TRBV20-1 and TRBJ1-5; TRBD1 matches 9 bases. V lost 6 bases to trimming and J lost 5 bases; unmatched junction nucleotides: 8. The CDR3 extends over 14 amino acids. Germline CDR1 and CDR2: DFQATT and SNEGSKA (reference sequence). The chain's CDR3 is CSARPGQGHQPQHF. The DNA of the CDR3 is TGCAGTGCCAGGCCGGGACAGGGTCATCAGCCCCAGCATTTT.

The genes are TRBV7-2 and TRBJ1-2, with TRBD1 identical over 9 bases. Trimming removed 4 bases from V and 6 bases from J; junction bases left unmatched: 9. The CDR3 extends over 15 amino acids. CDR1 and CDR2 (germline): SGHTA, FQGNSA. The CDR3 spells CASSSVQGASDGYTF. In DNA form, the CDR3 reads TGTGCCAGCAGCTCCGTACAGGGGGCCAGCGATGGCTACACCTTC. Supplemented by reference TRBV7-2 and TRBJ1-2, the full variable domain reads GAGVSQSPSNKVTEKGKDVELRCDPISGHTALYWYRQSLGQGLEFLIYFQGNSAPDKSGLPSDRFSAERTGGSVSTLTIQRTQQEDSAVYLCASSSVQGASDGYTFGSGTRLTVV.

This clonotype was found many times. The rearrangement joins TRBV7-6 to TRBJ1-2; tentatively, D is TRBD1 (6 bases). Germline CDR1 and CDR2: SGHVS and FNYEAQ. V shed 2 bases and J shed 0 bases, with 10 bases lying between them. The CDR3 has 15 residues. Written as DNA, the CDR3 is TGTGCCAGCAGCTTAAGGGGGGGCTCTAACTATGGCTACACCTTC. Translating it yields CASSLRGGSNYGYTF.

V and J are TRBV18 and TRBJ1-4; D unclear. From germline, CDR1 is KGHSH and CDR2 LQKENI. The CDR3 totals 14 residues. Trimming cost V 3 bases and J 0 bases, with 5 bases left between them. The CDR3 reads CASSPSTTNEKLFF. The DNA of the CDR3 is TGTGCCAGCTCACCGTCCACAACTAATGAAAAACTGTTTTTT.

This clonotype appeared many times. J is TRBJ2-5 and V is TRBV4-3; D remains ambiguous. V lost 0 bases and J lost 7, with 12 bases in between. The germline V gene encodes CDR1 LGHNA and CDR2 YSLEER. The CDR3 sequence is 14 residues long. CDR3 amino acids: CASSQELWDRTQYF. In nucleotides, the CDR3 is TGCGCCAGCAGCCAAGAACTTTGGGATAGGACCCAGTACTTC.

Regarding this clonotype: A read error may account for a junction end that differs from germline. The chain recombines TRBV27 with TRBJ1-5; no clear D. This CDR3 is 16 amino acids long. The germline V gene has CDR1 MNHEY and CDR2 SMNVEV (reference sequence). In DNA form, the CDR3 reads TGTGCCAGCAGTTTATCCAGAGTATATAGCAATCGGCCCCAGCATTTT. It encodes CASSLSRVYSNRPQHF.

This clonotype was picked up a small number of times. Written as DNA, the CDR3 is TGTGCCAGCAGCCGTACCCTGGGGGGCAATCAGCCCCAGCATTTT. This codes for CASSRTLGGNQPQHF. This chain joins TRBV7-2 and TRBJ1-5; tentatively, D is TRBD1 (5 bases). V shed 5 bases and J shed 2 bases, with 13 bases lying between them. The V gene's germline CDR1 is SGHTA and CDR2 FQGNSA. The CDR3 totals 15 residues. Together with reference TRBV7-2 and TRBJ1-5, the CDR3 gives the full variable domain: GAGVSQSPSNKVTEKGKDVELRCDPISGHTALYWYRQSLGQGLEFLIYFQGNSAPDKSGLPSDRFSAERTGGSVSTLTIQRTQQEDSAVYLCASSRTLGGNQPQHFGDGTRLSIL.

This sequence joins TRBV7-7 and TRBJ2-3; 9 nucleotides align to TRBD1. Unmatched junction bases numbered 6, after V lost 5 bases and J lost 3 bases. CDR1 SSHAT and CDR2 FNYEAQ come from the germline V gene (reference sequence). The CDR3 contains 15 residues. CDR3 sequence: CASSLRDRVTDTQYF. DNA of the CDR3: TGTGCCAGCAGCCTCCGGGACAGGGTGACAGATACGCAGTATTTT.

This clonotype was seen ten or more times. V is TRBV7-2 and J is TRBJ2-7, with 10 bases fitting TRBD2. V trimming: 8 bases; J trimming: 4 bases; junction bases outside the gene matches: 5. The CDR3 totals 13 residues. Germline lookup yields CDR1 SGHTA and CDR2 FQGNSA. The CDR3 DNA sequence: TGTGCCAGCTCTCGGACTAGCGGTTACGAGCAGTACTTC. Amino acids: CASSRTSGYEQYF.

The genes are TRBV24-1 and TRBJ1-2; the D is unclear. The ends were cut back, 3 bases at V and 2 bases at J, with 9 bases in the middle. Germline lookup yields CDR1 KGHDR and CDR2 SFDVKD. This CDR3 region has 14 residues. The CDR3 DNA reads as TGTGCCACCAGTGATCCGGGAGGGAACTATGGCTACACCTTC. Amino acid sequence: CATSDPGGNYGYTF.

V usage is TRBV7-3 and J usage is TRBJ2-3; 7 nucleotides match TRBD2. This CDR3 is built from 16 residues. From germline, CDR1 is SGHTA and CDR2 FQGTGA. V shed 2 bases and J 2 bases; nucleotides not matched to a gene: 7. CDR3 loop: CASSLPEAGPTDTQYF. CDR3 coding DNA: TGTGCCAGCAGCTTACCGGAAGCGGGACCCACAGATACGCAGTATTTT.

This clonotype showed up just a few times. V usage is TRBV10-3 and J usage is TRBJ2-7; 11 nucleotides agree with TRBD1. Germline CDR1 reads ENHRY; CDR2 reads SYGVKD. There are 16 residues in the CDR3. Unmatched junction bases numbered 4, after V lost 0 bases and J lost 3 bases. Written as DNA, the CDR3 is TGTGCCATCAGTGAGTCCGCCGGGACAGGGGGCTACGAGCAGTACTTC. Translating it yields CAISESAGTGGYEQYF.

The V call is TRBV5-1, the J call TRBJ2-7; D gene unclear. Deletions cut 4 bases from V and 1 base from J, with 9 bases between. The CDR3 has 13 residues. Germline lookup yields CDR1 SGHRS and CDR2 YFSETQ. The DNA of the CDR3 is TGCGCCAGCAGCCCCGGTTGGTCCTACGAGCAGTACTTC. Its protein is CASSPGWSYEQYF.

This clonotype was seen at least ten times. V usage is TRBV6-2 or TRBV6-3 and J usage is TRBJ2-3; D gene unclear. This CDR3 contains 12 residues. Germline assignment: CDR1 MNHEY and CDR2 SVGEGT. The V gene lost 4 bases and the J gene lost 2 bases, with 4 bases spanning the gap. The CDR3 here is CASSLLTDTQYF. CDR3 nucleotides: TGTGCCAGCAGTTTGCTCACAGATACGCAGTATTTT.

The V and J genes are TRBV12-3 or TRBV12-4 and TRBJ2-1, with D uncertain. The V gene lost 3 bases and the J gene lost 2 bases, with 11 bases spanning the gap. There are 15 residues in the CDR3. Here the CDR3 reads CASSFNLITYNEQFF. In DNA, the CDR3 is TGTGCCAGCAGTTTCAACTTGATTACCTACAATGAGCAGTTCTTC.

This chain uses TRBV6-5 with TRBJ1-5; D remains ambiguous. Germline lookup yields CDR1 MNHEY and CDR2 SVGAGI. This CDR3 contains 14 residues. V was pared by 4 bases and J by 4 bases, with 11 bases between. The CDR3 protein is CASSSMRANQPQHF. The CDR3 region has the DNA TGTGCCAGCAGTTCCATGAGGGCTAATCAGCCCCAGCATTTT.

This clonotype came up a few times. The rearrangement uses TRBV20-1 and TRBJ1-3; perhaps TRBD1 as D (5 bases). Per the germline V gene, CDR1 is DFQATT and CDR2 is SNEGSKA (reference sequence). Trimming took 3 bases from V and 8 from J, leaving 20 bases between them. The CDR3 contains 15 residues. CDR3 DNA sequence: TGCAGTGCTAGCAAGGCTCGGAAGATGGGGGACACCATATATTTT. Its protein is CSASKARKMGDTIYF.

This rearrangement joins TRBV20-1 to TRBJ1-1; 11 bases match TRBD1. The CDR3 has 14 amino acids. With V trimmed by 1 base and J by 5 bases, 3 bases remained unmatched. From germline, CDR1 is DFQATT and CDR2 SNEGSKA (reference sequence). CDR3 nucleotides: TGCAGTGCTAGAGCGGGACAGGGGGGGACTGAAGCTTTCTTT. As protein: CSARAGQGGTEAFF.

This clonotype was counted ten times or more. The gene calls are TRBV6-1 and TRBJ2-7; 7 bases match TRBD1. The germline V gene encodes CDR1 MNHNS and CDR2 SASEGT. The junction had 6 bases not matched to a gene; V was cut back by 4 bases and J by 3 bases. The CDR3 sequence is 14 residues long. CDR3 sequence reads: CASSVTGTHYEQYF. CDR3 sequence (DNA): TGTGCCAGCAGTGTGACAGGGACCCACTACGAGCAGTACTTC.

This clonotype was seen at least ten times. The gene calls are TRBV4-3 and TRBJ2-5, with no clear D. With 1 base removed from V and 3 bases from J, the gap between germline ends came to 9 bases. The CDR3 sequence is 14 residues long. CDR1 and CDR2 (germline): LGHNA, YSLEER. CDR3 DNA: TGCGCCAGCAGCCAAGTTGACCGGGAAGAGACCCAGTACTTC. It is translated as CASSQVDREETQYF.

This clonotype was detected only a few times. The chain has TRBV28 and TRBJ2-7; D gene unclear. V was trimmed by 8 bases and J by 3 bases, leaving 17 bases between them. Germline V lookup: CDR1 MDHEN, CDR2 SYDVKM. The CDR3 loop spans 14 amino acids. The CDR3 region has the DNA TGTGCCAGCTCGTTCCCAGTCGGTAACTACGAGCAGTACTTC. Its translation is CASSFPVGNYEQYF.

This clonotype was recorded a few times. V gene TRBV5-1 combines with J gene TRBJ1-2, with a weak D call TRBD1 (6 bases). The V gene lost 9 bases and the J gene lost 7 bases, with 22 bases spanning the gap. The germline V gene encodes CDR1 SGHRS and CDR2 YFSETQ. The CDR3 totals 14 residues. CDR3 residues: CATNPGQPGGGYTF. The CDR3 DNA follows: TGCGCCACTAACCCAGGACAGCCTGGGGGTGGCTACACCTTC.

The chain combines TRBV5-1 with TRBJ1-2; D is unclear. Germline CDR1 and CDR2: SGHRS and YFSETQ. The CDR3 totals 12 residues. V dropped 1 base and J dropped 7 bases, with 8 bases sitting between them. DNA of the CDR3: TGCGCCAGCAGCTTGTTGGGAAGTGGCTACACCTTC. It translates to CASSLLGSGYTF.

The chain carries TRBV7-2 and TRBJ2-5; 8 positions match TRBD2. V shed 3 bases and J 1 base; nucleotides not matched to a gene: 1. The germline V gene has CDR1 SGHTA and CDR2 FQGNSA. The CDR3 is 14 residues long. CDR3 protein: CASSFGTSQETQYF. CDR3 DNA sequence: TGTGCCAGCAGCTTCGGGACTAGCCAAGAGACCCAGTACTTC.